What follows are 3 T cell receptor beta chains derived from one specimen sequenced in a study of blood T cells in healthy people across ages. For the second PCR, which ran for about 6 to 11 cycles, a sample-barcoded 5' primer and a J-beta primer mix were used. MiXCR was run by TCRdb on the 5' RACE reads, yielding one entry per CDR3 protein. Among hundreds of thousands of distinct CDR3 sequences, more than 20% were seen once, and the ten largest hold 3.5% to 4%. The sample comprised blood. All receptors come from a man in his 70s in good health.

This clonotype has just a few counts. V gene TRBV6-2 or TRBV6-3 combines with J gene TRBJ2-5; TRBD2 agrees at 10 bases. The J call could be wrong; TRBJ2-7 is a better fit for the DNA end. This CDR3 spans 14 amino acids. CDR1 and CDR2 from the germline V gene are MNHEY and SVGEGT. CDR3 in amino acids: CASSVGTSDSEQYF. The CDR3 DNA follows: TGTGCCAGCAGTGTGGGGACTAGCGACTCCGAGCAGTACTTC.

The chain employs TRBV28 and TRBJ2-1, with no clear D. Germline V lookup: CDR1 MDHEN, CDR2 SYDVKM. CDR3 length: 12 residues. The ends were cut back, 7 bases at V and 2 bases at J, with 6 bases in the middle. DNA of the CDR3: TGTGCCAGCATGGACCCCTACAATGAGCAGTTCTTC. Amino acid sequence: CASMDPYNEQFF.

The chain couples TRBV5-1 to TRBJ2-7, with a possible D match to TRBD1 (5 bases). The CDR3 consists of 15 residues. Trimming cost V 3 bases and J 2 bases, with 15 bases left between them. Germline V gene lookup returns CDR1 SGHRS and CDR2 YFSETQ. Here the CDR3 reads CASSSDPGITYEQYF. The CDR3 nucleotides are TGCGCCAGCAGCTCGGATCCAGGGATTACCTACGAGCAGTACTTC.